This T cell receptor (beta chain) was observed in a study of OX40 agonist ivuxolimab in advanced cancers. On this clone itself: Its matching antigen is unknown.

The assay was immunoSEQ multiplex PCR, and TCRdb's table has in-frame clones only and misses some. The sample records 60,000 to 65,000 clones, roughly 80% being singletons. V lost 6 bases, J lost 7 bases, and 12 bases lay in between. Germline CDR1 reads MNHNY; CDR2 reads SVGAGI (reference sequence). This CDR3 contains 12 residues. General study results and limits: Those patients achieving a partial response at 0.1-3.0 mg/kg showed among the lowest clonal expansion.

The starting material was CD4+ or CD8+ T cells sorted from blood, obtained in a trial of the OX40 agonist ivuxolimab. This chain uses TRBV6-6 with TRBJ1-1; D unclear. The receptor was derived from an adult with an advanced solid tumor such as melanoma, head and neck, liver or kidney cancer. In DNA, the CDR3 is TGTGCCAGCAGCCCAGATAGAAATGAAGCTTTCTTT. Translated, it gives CASSPDRNEAFF.